These 20 T cell receptor beta chains were all obtained from the same sample, sequenced in a study of identical twins. Each CDR3 protein is one row after TCRdb ran MiXCR on the 5' RACE reads. Among some 1,600,000 distinct CDR3 sequences listed, less than 40% were seen once. Sequencing was performed on cord blood. The receptors shown here come from a newborn girl in good health.

The rearrangement uses TRBV7-6 and TRBJ1-2; D might be TRBD1 (5 bases). V lost 2 bases to trimming and J lost 5 bases, with 18 bases between them. The CDR3 contains 16 residues. The germline V gene encodes CDR1 SGHVS and CDR2 FNYEAQ. CDR3: CASSLLVGGARYGYTF. CDR3 nucleotide sequence: TGTGCCAGCAGCTTATTGGTAGGCGGGGCGCGATATGGCTACACCTTC.

The chain couples TRBV29-1 to TRBJ2-3; 12 nucleotides agree with TRBD1. Germline V gene sequence: CDR1 SQVTM, CDR2 ANQGSEA. CDR3 length: 13 amino acids. V lost 3 bases, J lost 10 bases, and 5 bases stayed unmatched. As DNA, the CDR3 is TGCAGCGTTGAGGGACAGGGGGCCGCGGCGCAGTATTTT. Its translation is CSVEGQGAAAQYF.

This clonotype showed up just a few times. The rearrangement joins TRBV7-9 to TRBJ2-1; 7 bases match TRBD1. This CDR3 has 17 amino acids. J lost 6 bases, V lost 3 bases, and 14 bases had no gene match. Germline CDR1 is SEHNR and CDR2 is FQNEAQ (reference sequence). CDR3 in DNA: TGTGCCAGCAGCTTCCTATTGGTGGGCCCAGGGGGCAATGAGCAGTTCTTC. Protein sequence: CASSFLLVGPGGNEQFF.

Only a few counts were recorded for this clonotype. The genes are TRBV12-3 or TRBV12-4 and TRBJ1-1, with TRBD1 as a possible D gene (5 bases). The CDR3 totals 15 residues. V was shortened by 8 bases and J by 1 base, with 17 bases between the two germline ends. As DNA, the CDR3 is TGTGCCAGCTCTACGGGGGGGAGGGCGAACACTGAAGCTTTCTTT. The encoded protein is CASSTGGRANTEAFF.

The chain links TRBV4-1 to TRBJ2-7; 9 nucleotides match TRBD2. Germline V gives CDR1 MGHRA, CDR2 YSYEKL. This CDR3 has 18 amino acids. J was trimmed by 10 bases and V by 3 bases; bases with no gene match: 22. The CDR3 region is CASSQDTPGTSKLNVQYF. As DNA, the CDR3 is TGCGCCAGCAGCCAGGATACTCCCGGGACTAGCAAACTAAACGTTCAGTACTTC.

The sample holds many counts of this clonotype. The chain carries TRBV9 and TRBJ1-2; D may be TRBD1 (5 bases). Deletions cut 1 base from V and 4 bases from J, with 8 bases between. Germline V gene data show CDR1 as SGDLS and CDR2 as YYNGEE. The CDR3 loop spans 13 amino acids. CDR3 coding DNA: TGTGCCAGCAGCGTAAGAGACAGCTATGGCTACACCTTC. Protein product: CASSVRDSYGYTF.

The chain is built from TRBV3-1 and TRBJ2-1; maybe TRBD2 (6 bases). The V end was cut by 0 bases, the J end by 12 bases, with 12 bases between. This CDR3 contains 13 residues. Germline values: CDR1 LGHDT, CDR2 YNNKEL (reference sequence). The CDR3 loop is CASSQDWRGRQFF. The CDR3 DNA reads as TGTGCCAGCAGCCAAGATTGGCGGGGAAGGCAGTTCTTC.

The table lists this clonotype with a few counts. The CDR3 spells CASSGRARAHIQYF. In nucleotides, the CDR3 is TGTGCCAGTAGCGGGAGGGCCCGTGCCCACATTCAGTACTTC. V is TRBV12-3 or TRBV12-4 and J is TRBJ2-4, with 11 positions matching TRBD2. Trimming cost V 9 bases and J 8 bases; bases outside gene matches: 9. The CDR3 is made up of 14 amino acids.

This clonotype was observed a handful of times. The chain uses TRBV6-2 or TRBV6-3 and TRBJ1-1, with unresolved D. CDR3 length: 12 residues. The germline V and J ends were trimmed by 4 bases and 3 bases, with 6 bases remaining between them. Germline loops: CDR1 MNHEY, CDR2 SVGEGT. The CDR3 sequence is CASSSPYTEAFF. CDR3 DNA: TGTGCCAGCAGTTCTCCCTACACTGAAGCTTTCTTT.

V is TRBV20-1 and J is TRBJ2-7; 10 nucleotides match TRBD2. The CDR3 loop spans 14 amino acids. Germline trimming cut 4 bases from V and 7 bases from J; bases unmatched to any gene: 10. Germline loops: CDR1 DFQATT, CDR2 SNEGSKA (reference sequence). For the CDR3, the DNA is TGCAGTGCTATCCGGCTAGCGGGAGCAAATGAGCAGTACTTC. This sequence encodes CSAIRLAGANEQYF.

The gene calls are TRBV27 and TRBJ2-5, with D possibly TRBD1 on 6 matching bases. The ends were cut back, 1 base at V and 11 bases at J, with 20 bases in the middle. CDR1 and CDR2 from the germline V gene are MNHEY and SMNVEV (reference sequence). CDR3 size: 15 residues. The CDR3: CASSLFLPGDNEQYF. CDR3 DNA sequence: TGTGCCAGCAGTTTATTTCTACCAGGGGACAATGAGCAGTACTTC.

The rearrangement links TRBV2 to TRBJ2-6, with D possibly being TRBD1 (6 bases). The V gene lost 1 base and the J gene lost 0 bases, with 13 bases spanning the gap. Per germline, CDR1 SNHLY and CDR2 FYNNEI. The CDR3 contains 18 residues. This CDR3 reads CASSEGWTARSGANVLTF. The CDR3 coding sequence is TGTGCCAGCAGTGAAGGGTGGACAGCCCGCTCTGGGGCCAACGTCCTGACTTTC.

This clonotype was picked up a small number of times. V usage is TRBV6-1 and J usage is TRBJ1-4, with 8 bases matching TRBD1. The CDR3 totals 14 residues. Trimming at V came to 6 bases and at J to 5 bases, leaving 5 bases not matched to a gene. The germline gives CDR1 MNHNS, CDR2 SASEGT. This chain's CDR3 is CASSRTGKNEKLFF. The CDR3 bases are TGTGCCAGCAGCCGGACAGGGAAGAATGAAAAACTGTTTTTT.

Points on this clonotype: A read error is possible here, since a much larger clone lies one base away. V is TRBV27 and J is TRBJ2-5, with D tentatively TRBD2 (6 bases). The CDR3 loop spans 14 amino acids. Germline loops: CDR1 MNHEY, CDR2 SMNVEV (reference sequence). V dropped 2 bases and J dropped 11 bases, with 18 bases sitting between them. CDR3 sequence reads: CASSLAGRDNEQYF. CDR3 nucleotides: TGTGCCAGCAGTTTAGCGGGACGGGATAATGAGCAGTACTTC.

This clonotype has a handful of counts. J is TRBJ2-1 and V is TRBV27; 7 positions agree with TRBD2. This CDR3 region has 15 residues. The germline CDR1 and CDR2 sequences are MNHEY and SMNVEV (reference sequence). Trimming removed 2 bases from V and 5 bases from J; junction bases left unmatched: 6. CDR3 DNA sequence: TGTGCCAGCAGTTTAGCGGGAGCTAAAGACAATGAGCAGTTCTTC. It specifies CASSLAGAKDNEQFF.

This chain uses TRBV7-2 with TRBJ2-7, with a tentative D call TRBD1 (5 bases). Trimming left V 1 base short and J 4 bases short, with 14 bases between. Germline values: CDR1 SGHTA, CDR2 FQGNSA. CDR3 length equals 15 residues. CDR3 DNA sequence: TGTGCCAGCAGCTTAGTCCCCCATACAGGTTACGAGCAGTACTTC. Residues: CASSLVPHTGYEQYF. Full variable domain (rest looked up from reference TRBV7-2 and TRBJ2-7): GAGVSQSPSNKVTEKGKDVELRCDPISGHTALYWYRQSLGQGLEFLIYFQGNSAPDKSGLPSDRFSAERTGGSVSTLTIQRTQQEDSAVYLCASSLVPHTGYEQYFGPGTRLTVT.

This clonotype turned up a few times. V usage is TRBV6-6 and J usage is TRBJ2-3, with 10 bases matching TRBD1. V was pared by 6 bases and J by 4 bases, with 7 bases of the junction left unmatched. CDR1 MNHNY and CDR2 SVGAGI come from the germline V gene (reference sequence). The CDR3 runs 15 residues. The CDR3 here is CASRSGTGDADTQYF. DNA of the CDR3: TGTGCCAGCAGATCCGGGACAGGGGACGCAGATACGCAGTATTTT.

The chain has TRBV12-3 or TRBV12-4 and TRBJ2-5; D uncertain. The CDR3 extends over 15 amino acids. V was clipped by 6 bases and J by 1 base, with 15 bases between them. The CDR3 sequence is CASSEPSWTQETQYF. The CDR3 DNA reads as TGTGCCAGCAGCGAGCCCTCCTGGACCCAAGAGACCCAGTACTTC.

The chain employs TRBV20-1 and TRBJ2-4; a weak D match, TRBD1 (7 bases). Germline V gene lookup returns CDR1 DFQATT and CDR2 SNEGSKA (reference sequence). This CDR3 spans 15 amino acids. Deletions cut 6 bases from V and 9 bases from J, with 24 bases between. In DNA, the CDR3 is TGCAGTGCCCTTAGACAGGGAGGCCCCATTGGCATTCAGTACTTC. Translation gives CSALRQGGPIGIQYF.

The CDR3 DNA sequence: TGTGCCAGCAGTTTTCGCCTGGGACTAGCGGGGGGTGGAGATACGCAGTATTTT. Translation gives CASSFRLGLAGGGDTQYF. J is TRBJ2-3 and V is TRBV12-3 or TRBV12-4; 15 nucleotides align to TRBD2. J gave up 5 bases and V 3 bases, and 9 bases lay outside the gene matches. The CDR3 is made up of 18 amino acids.